A single sample is the source of the 30 T cell receptor beta chains below, sequenced in a study of T cells in Graves' hyperthyroidism and ophthalmopathy. RNA transcripts yielded amplified TCR beta CDR3 regions. Using the HTBI primer set, a first-round RT-PCR was run on the TCR CDR3. TCRdb reprocessed the multiplex PCR reads with MiXCR, giving one entry per CDR3 protein. The sample lists around 490,000 distinct CDR3 sequences; about 20% were seen once. Sample: blood. These receptors were collected from a man aged 35 to 55 with Graves' ophthalmopathy.

J is TRBJ1-4 and V is TRBV2; the match to TRBD1 covers 7 bases. This CDR3 comprises 15 residues. Per the germline V gene, CDR1 is SNHLY and CDR2 is FYNNEI. With V trimmed by 2 bases and J by 4 bases, 4 bases remained unmatched. CDR3 in DNA: TGTGCCAGCAGTGAACCTACAGGGGTTAATGAAAAACTGTTTTTT. It translates to CASSEPTGVNEKLFF. Full variable domain (missing parts from reference TRBV2 and TRBJ1-4): EPEVTQTPSHQVTQMGQEVILRCVPISNHLYFYWYRQILGQKVEFLVSFYNNEISEKSEIFDDQFSVERPDGSNFTLKIRSTKLEDSAMYFCASSEPTGVNEKLFFGSGTQLSVL.

CDR3 in DNA: TGTGCCAGCTCACCACTGGCGGGTCCGAACGGTAATGAAAAACTGTTTTTT. It encodes CASSPLAGPNGNEKLFF. V is TRBV18 and J is TRBJ1-4; no clear D gene. Trimming left V 1 base short and J 4 bases short, with 16 bases between. There are 17 residues in the CDR3. Germline V gives CDR1 KGHSH, CDR2 LQKENI.

On this clonotype itself: A read error is possible here, since a much larger clone lies one base away. The chain couples TRBV5-6 to TRBJ2-2, with 15 positions matching TRBD2. With V trimmed by 4 bases and J by 4 bases, 8 bases remained unmatched. The germline CDR1 and CDR2 sequences are SGHDT and YYEEEE. CDR3 length equals 18 residues. CDR3 nucleotides: TGTGCCAGCAGCAGGACTAGCGGGGGGGCCACGATCACCGGGGAGCTGTTTTTT. It is translated as CASSRTSGGATITGELFF.

Worth noting for this clonotype: One end of the junction varies from germline; a read error may be responsible. V is TRBV27 and J is TRBJ1-1, with TRBD1 matching 8 bases. CDR1 is MNHEY, CDR2 SMNVEV, per germline (reference sequence). The CDR3 totals 14 residues. DNA for the CDR3: TGTGTCAGCAGTGTCCGGACAGGGACCACTGAAGCTTTCTTT. It encodes CVSSVRTGTTEAFF.

The V call is TRBV3-1, the J call TRBJ1-1, with D possibly matching TRBD1 (5 bases). Trimming cost V 4 bases and J 2 bases, with 14 bases left between them. Germline-derived CDR1 and CDR2 are LGHDT and YNNKEL (reference sequence). This CDR3 is built from 15 residues. The CDR3 spells CASSPTGTINTEAFF. CDR3 nucleotide sequence: TGTGCCAGCAGCCCTACCGGGACCATCAACACTGAAGCTTTCTTT.

V is TRBV3-1 and J is TRBJ2-2; 7 bases are a match to TRBD2. CDR1 and CDR2 (germline): LGHDT, YNNKEL (reference sequence). The J segment lost 9 bases and the V segment lost 6 bases, leaving 10 bases of the junction unmatched. CDR3 length: 14 amino acids. The CDR3 protein is CASSSPPGRRELFF. CDR3 DNA: TGTGCCAGCAGTTCTCCGCCCGGGAGGCGGGAGCTGTTTTTT.

The chain uses TRBV12-3 or TRBV12-4 and TRBJ2-5; 8 bases are a match to TRBD1. V gave up 6 bases and J gave up 4 bases; unmatched junction bases: 10. This CDR3 comprises 15 residues. DNA of the CDR3: TGTGCCAGCAGGGAGTGGCAGGGGGCTGTAGAGACCCAGTACTTC. Amino acids: CASREWQGAVETQYF.

In its sample, this clonotype was seen many times. The J gene is TRBJ2-7, the V gene TRBV3-2; whether TRBD1, the table's D call, matches the DNA was not checked. TRBV3-2 is a recognized pseudogene. CDR3 length: 16 residues. CDR3 region: CASSHATGACIREQYF. In nucleotides, the CDR3 is TGTGCCAGCAGCCACGCTACAGGGGCCTGTATCAGAGAGCAGTACTTC.

This clonotype was seen many times. The chain combines TRBV20-1 with TRBJ2-1; TRBD2 agrees at 7 bases. This CDR3 is built from 16 residues. Per germline, CDR1 DFQATT and CDR2 SNEGSKA (reference sequence). J was trimmed by 0 bases and V by 5 bases; bases with no gene match: 10. The CDR3, as DNA: TGCAGTGCTCGTAGTAGCGGGTCCAGCTCCTACAATGAGCAGTTCTTC. Translated, it gives CSARSSGSSSYNEQFF.

The chain employs TRBV10-2 and TRBJ1-1; D is possibly TRBD1 (5 bases). Germline CDR1 reads WSHSY; CDR2 reads SAAADI. This CDR3 region has 15 residues. V lost 5 bases and J lost 0, with 13 bases in between. Written as DNA, the CDR3 is TGCGCCAGCAGTACGTTGGAGACAGTGAACACTGAAGCTTTCTTT. Translation: CASSTLETVNTEAFF.

In regard to this clonotype: A much larger clone differs by one base, so this may be a read error. V gene TRBV7-3 combines with J gene TRBJ2-1, with D tentatively TRBD1 (5 bases). Germline V gene lookup returns CDR1 SGHTA and CDR2 FQGTGA. There are 14 residues in the CDR3. CDR3 sequence reads: CASSLRTLDNGQFF. As DNA, the CDR3 is TGTGCCAGCAGCTTACGTACTTTGGACAATGGGCAGTTCTTC.

This clonotype was seen at least ten times. V usage is TRBV6-2 or TRBV6-3 and J usage is TRBJ1-5; 7 bases agree with TRBD1. Germline V gene sequence: CDR1 MNHEY, CDR2 SVGEGT. J was trimmed by 1 base and V by 3 bases; bases with no gene match: 12. The CDR3 has 18 amino acids. CDR3 amino acids: CASSYRPRTGRSNQPQHF. The DNA for the CDR3 is TGTGCCAGCAGTTATCGACCCCGGACAGGACGGAGCAATCAGCCCCAGCATTTT.

The V gene is TRBV6-6, the J gene TRBJ2-4; 8 bases align to TRBD2. J gave up 2 bases and V 0 bases, and 6 bases lay outside the gene matches. In germline, CDR1 is MNHNY, CDR2 SVGAGI (reference sequence). This CDR3 contains 17 residues. CDR3 residues: CASSYSKSGGSKNIQYF. DNA for the CDR3: TGTGCCAGCAGTTACTCGAAAAGCGGGGGATCCAAAAACATTCAGTACTTC.

V and J are TRBV11-2 and TRBJ2-7; 10 bases are a match to TRBD1. The CDR3 covers 15 residues. The V gene end was trimmed by 5 bases and the J gene end by 7 bases; junction bases not matched to a gene: 11. The germline V gene encodes CDR1 SGHAT and CDR2 FQNNGV. The CDR3 nucleotides read TGTGCCAGCAGCCAAGATCGCGGACAGGGGGTGGAGCAGTACTTC. Its translation is CASSQDRGQGVEQYF.

This clonotype was counted many times. V is TRBV11-3 and J is TRBJ2-1; D not resolved. Trimming took 0 bases from V and 5 from J, leaving 8 bases between them. Germline values: CDR1 SGHNT, CDR2 YENEEA. The CDR3 length is 14 residues. CDR3 bases: TGTGCCAGCAGCTTAGATCCCTCTCACAATGAGCAGTTCTTC. Its protein product is CASSLDPSHNEQFF.

The J gene is TRBJ2-1, the V gene TRBV5-4; D remains unclear. The V gene's germline CDR1 is SGHNT and CDR2 YYREEE (reference sequence). This CDR3 comprises 13 residues. V was clipped by 0 bases and J by 6 bases, with 7 bases between them. DNA of the CDR3: TGTGCCAGCAGCTTGGGCACGCCCAATGAGCAGTTCTTC. Protein sequence: CASSLGTPNEQFF.

CDR3 region: CATSDTVAGNYNEQFF. CDR3 DNA sequence: TGTGCCACCAGTGATACGGTAGCGGGAAACTACAATGAGCAGTTCTTC. V and J are TRBV24-1 and TRBJ2-1, with 8 bases aligning to TRBD2. The CDR3 covers 16 residues. Trimming at V came to 3 bases and at J to 3 bases, leaving 6 bases not matched to a gene. The germline gives CDR1 KGHDR, CDR2 SFDVKD.

This chain joins TRBV15 and TRBJ2-5; 7 positions match TRBD2. The trim removed 5 bases at V and 0 bases at J, leaving 6 bases unmatched. Per germline, CDR1 LNHNV and CDR2 YYDKDF (reference sequence). This CDR3 is built from 15 residues. The CDR3 is CATSGVGGYQETQYF. The CDR3 DNA sequence: TGTGCCACCAGCGGAGTCGGGGGGTACCAAGAGACCCAGTACTTC.

This clonotype was detected ten times or more. CDR3 loop: CASSLYDRSGTDTQYF. In DNA, the CDR3 is TGTGCCAGCAGTTTGTACGACAGGTCAGGCACAGATACGCAGTATTTT. V gene TRBV6-1 combines with J gene TRBJ2-3; tentative D call: TRBD1 (6 bases). V gave up 5 bases and J gave up 1 base, with 16 bases separating them. The V gene's germline CDR1 is MNHNS and CDR2 SASEGT. This CDR3 is built from 16 residues.

The CDR3, as DNA: TGCAGTGCTAGAGCCTCGGAGGTCACTGAAGCTTTCTTT. Translating it yields CSARASEVTEAFF. The V and J genes are TRBV20-1 and TRBJ1-1; D remains unclear. CDR1 and CDR2 from the germline V gene are DFQATT and SNEGSKA (reference sequence). V was pared by 1 base and J by 4 bases, with 10 bases between. The CDR3 length is 13 residues.

The rearrangement links TRBV4-1 to TRBJ2-2; 7 bases line up with TRBD2. After removal of 0 bases from V and 8 bases from J, the junction contained 9 bases not matched to a gene. Germline V gene data show CDR1 as MGHRA and CDR2 as YSYEKL. The CDR3 is 16 amino acids. The CDR3 bases are TGCGCCAGCAGCCAAGATGGAGGGCTAGCGGCGGGGGAGCTGTTTTTT. It translates to CASSQDGGLAAGELFF.

The chain recombines TRBV6-1 with TRBJ2-2; 9 bases align to TRBD2. The V segment lost 2 bases and the J segment 6 bases; nucleotides outside the gene matches: 7. The CDR3 runs to 16 residues. Germline V gives CDR1 MNHNS, CDR2 SASEGT. In DNA, the CDR3 is TGTGCCAGCAGTGAATCGGCGGGGGGGGTTCCCGGGGAGCTGTTTTTT. It specifies CASSESAGGVPGELFF.

This chain joins TRBV6-1 and TRBJ2-1, with D perhaps TRBD1 or TRBD2 (5 bases each). The CDR3 length is 17 residues. V lost 1 base and J lost 8, with 21 bases in between. Germline CDR1 reads MNHNS; CDR2 reads SASEGT. CDR3 in amino acids: CASSEGWGRAGVYEQFF. In nucleotides, the CDR3 is TGTGCCAGCAGTGAAGGATGGGGCAGGGCGGGTGTCTATGAGCAGTTCTTC.

This clonotype was seen at least ten times. The chain has TRBV7-2 and TRBJ2-7; the D call may be TRBD1 or TRBD2 (5 bases each). The CDR3 is 15 amino acids. V shed 5 bases and J shed 0 bases, with 14 bases lying between them. Germline V gene sequence: CDR1 SGHTA, CDR2 FQGNSA. In DNA, the CDR3 is TGTGCCAGCAGCCCCGCAGGGACCGGCTCCTACGAGCAGTACTTC. Residues: CASSPAGTGSYEQYF.

This clonotype was seen only a few times. DNA of the CDR3: TGTGCCAGCATTATGGGAGGGCAGAACACCGGGGAGCTGTTTTTT. It yields the protein CASIMGGQNTGELFF. J is TRBJ2-2 and V is TRBV11-2; the match to TRBD2 covers 7 bases. The CDR3 is made up of 15 amino acids. The germline CDR1 and CDR2 sequences are SGHAT and FQNNGV. The V and J ends lost 7 bases and 1 base, in that order; junction bases with no gene match: 6.

This clonotype was seen a few times. This chain connects TRBV6-1 to TRBJ2-7; tentatively, D is TRBD1 (5 bases). The germline gives CDR1 MNHNS, CDR2 SASEGT. The CDR3 is 14 amino acids. Deletions cut 5 bases from V and 0 bases from J, with 11 bases between. The CDR3 coding sequence is TGTGCCAGCAGTATCGACAGAAGCTCCTACGAGCAGTACTTC. Translating it yields CASSIDRSSYEQYF.

This clonotype showed up many times. This chain links TRBV28 with TRBJ2-2; D possibly corresponds to TRBD2 (6 bases). The V gene's germline CDR1 is MDHEN and CDR2 SYDVKM. Trimming took 3 bases from V and 13 from J, leaving 24 bases between them. The CDR3 is 16 residues long. The CDR3 loop is CASSLARRDRSVGLFF. The CDR3 nucleotides read TGTGCCAGCAGTTTGGCGAGGAGGGACCGGTCAGTCGGGCTGTTTTTT.

For this clonotype: Likely a read error: the CDR3 ends without its conserved phenylalanine or tryptophan. The gene calls are TRBV19 and TRBJ2-6, with D possibly matching TRBD1 (5 bases). CDR3 size: 15 residues. V shed 2 bases and J shed 4 bases, with 9 bases lying between them. CDR1 is LNHDA, CDR2 SQIVND, per germline (reference sequence). As DNA, the CDR3 is TGTGCCAGTAGTATACAGGGTGCAGGGGCCAACGTCCTGACTCTC. Protein sequence: CASSIQGAGANVLTL.

This clonotype was counted many times. The chain is built from TRBV5-1 and TRBJ1-2; no clear D gene. This CDR3 comprises 14 residues. Trimming removed 0 bases from V and 4 bases from J, with 10 bases in between. Germline CDR1 and CDR2: SGHRS and YFSETQ. As DNA, the CDR3 is TGCGCCAGCAGCTTGGACGGGCTGGGCTATGGCTACACCTTC. The encoded protein is CASSLDGLGYGYTF.

The CDR3 sequence is CASSFNTPRREGPPSEQFF. CDR3 bases: TGTGCCAGCAGTTTTAATACCCCCCGGAGGGAGGGCCCGCCCAGTGAGCAGTTCTTC. The chain employs TRBV27 and TRBJ2-1; 7 bases map to TRBD2. Germline V lookup: CDR1 MNHEY, CDR2 SMNVEV (reference sequence). J lost 9 bases, V lost 3 bases, and 23 bases had no gene match. The CDR3 has 19 residues.